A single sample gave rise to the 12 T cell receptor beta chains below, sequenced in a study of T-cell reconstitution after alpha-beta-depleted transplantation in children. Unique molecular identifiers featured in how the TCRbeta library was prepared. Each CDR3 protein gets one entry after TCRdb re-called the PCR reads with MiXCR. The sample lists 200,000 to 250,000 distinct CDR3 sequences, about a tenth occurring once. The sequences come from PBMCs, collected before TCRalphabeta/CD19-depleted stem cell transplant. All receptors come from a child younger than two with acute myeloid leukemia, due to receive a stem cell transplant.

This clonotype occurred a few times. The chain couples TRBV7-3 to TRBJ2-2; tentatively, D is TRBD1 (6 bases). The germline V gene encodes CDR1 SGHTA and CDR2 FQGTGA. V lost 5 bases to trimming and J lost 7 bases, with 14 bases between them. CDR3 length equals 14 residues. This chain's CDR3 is CASSRTDTGGELFF. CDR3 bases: TGTGCCAGCAGCAGGACAGACACCGGCGGGGAGCTGTTTTTT.

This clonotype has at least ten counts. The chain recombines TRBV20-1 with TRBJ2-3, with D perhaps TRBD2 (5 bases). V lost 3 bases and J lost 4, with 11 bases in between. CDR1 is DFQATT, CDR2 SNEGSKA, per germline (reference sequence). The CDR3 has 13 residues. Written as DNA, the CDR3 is TGCAGTGCTAGTCGTACTAGGGCAGATACGCAGTATTTT. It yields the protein CSASRTRADTQYF.

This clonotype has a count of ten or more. This CDR3 is CSVLDIANTGELFF. CDR3 sequence (DNA): TGCAGCGTTCTGGACATTGCGAACACCGGGGAGCTGTTTTTT. The V call is TRBV29-1, the J call TRBJ2-2, with TRBD1 as a possible D gene (5 bases). This CDR3 is 14 amino acids long. Germline loops: CDR1 SQVTM, CDR2 ANQGSEA. Trimming shortened V by 5 bases and J by 0 bases, and 10 bases separated the two germline ends.

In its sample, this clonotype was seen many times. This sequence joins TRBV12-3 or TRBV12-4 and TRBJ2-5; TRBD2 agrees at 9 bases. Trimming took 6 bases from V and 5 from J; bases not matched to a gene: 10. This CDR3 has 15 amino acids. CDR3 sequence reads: CASSPLSGRLETQYF. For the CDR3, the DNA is TGTGCCAGCAGCCCCTTGAGCGGGAGGCTGGAGACCCAGTACTTC.

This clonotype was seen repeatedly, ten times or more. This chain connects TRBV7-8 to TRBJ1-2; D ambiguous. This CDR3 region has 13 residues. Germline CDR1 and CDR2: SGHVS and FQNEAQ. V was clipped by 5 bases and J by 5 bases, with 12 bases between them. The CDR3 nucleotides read TGTGCCAGCAGCCCCCAGGTCGCGTATGGCTACACCTTC. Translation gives CASSPQVAYGYTF.

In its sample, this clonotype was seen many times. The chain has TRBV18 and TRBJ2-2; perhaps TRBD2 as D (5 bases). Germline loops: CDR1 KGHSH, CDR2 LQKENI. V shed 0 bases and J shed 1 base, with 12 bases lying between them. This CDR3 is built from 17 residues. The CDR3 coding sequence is TGTGCCAGCTCACCACCGGACTTCCGGCTGAACACCGGGGAGCTGTTTTTT. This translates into CASSPPDFRLNTGELFF.

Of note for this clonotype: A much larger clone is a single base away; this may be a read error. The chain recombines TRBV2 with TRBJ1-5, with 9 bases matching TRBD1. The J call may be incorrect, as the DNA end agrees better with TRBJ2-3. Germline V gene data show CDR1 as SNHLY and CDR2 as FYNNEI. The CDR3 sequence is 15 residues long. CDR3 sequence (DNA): TGTGCCAGCAGGGGGGACAGGGCATTCAATCAGCCCCAGTATTTT. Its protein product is CASRGDRAFNQPQYF.

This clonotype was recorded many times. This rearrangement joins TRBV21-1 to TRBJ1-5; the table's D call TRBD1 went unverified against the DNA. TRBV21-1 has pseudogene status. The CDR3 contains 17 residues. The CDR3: CASSKDGTGVENQPQHF. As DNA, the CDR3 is TGTGCCAGCAGCAAAGACGGGACAGGGGTAGAGAATCAGCCCCAGCATTTT.

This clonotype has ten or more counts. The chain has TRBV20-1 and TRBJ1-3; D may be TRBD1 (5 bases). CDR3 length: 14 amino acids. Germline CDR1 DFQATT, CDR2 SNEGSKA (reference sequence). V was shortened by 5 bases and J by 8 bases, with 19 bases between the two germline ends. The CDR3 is CSALVQALEDTIYF. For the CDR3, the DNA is TGCAGTGCTCTCGTACAGGCCCTGGAGGACACCATATATTTT.

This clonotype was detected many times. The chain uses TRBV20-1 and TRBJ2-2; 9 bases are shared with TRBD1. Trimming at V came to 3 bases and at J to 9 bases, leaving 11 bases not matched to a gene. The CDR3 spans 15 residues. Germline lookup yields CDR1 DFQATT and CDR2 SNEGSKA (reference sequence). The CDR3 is CSASLGQGIFRELFF. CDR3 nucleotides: TGCAGTGCTAGTCTCGGACAGGGGATTTTCAGGGAGCTGTTTTTT.

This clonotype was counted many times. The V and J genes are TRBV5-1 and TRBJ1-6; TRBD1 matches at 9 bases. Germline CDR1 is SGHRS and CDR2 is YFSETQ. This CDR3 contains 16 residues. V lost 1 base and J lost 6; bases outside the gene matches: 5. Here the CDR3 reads CASSLFGTGLNSPLHF. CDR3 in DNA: TGCGCCAGCAGCTTGTTTGGGACAGGGCTTAATTCACCCCTCCACTTT.

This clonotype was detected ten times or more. The CDR3 coding sequence is TGTGCCAGCAGTGAAAGAATTGCTGAGCAGTTCTTC. Translation: CASSERIAEQFF. This sequence joins TRBV2 and TRBJ2-1; D is unclear. The CDR3 is made up of 12 amino acids. V dropped 2 bases and J dropped 9 bases, with 8 bases sitting between them. Germline loops: CDR1 SNHLY, CDR2 FYNNEI.